This T cell receptor (beta chain) was observed in a study of beta chain features in type 1 diabetes. In regard to this clone: Its antigen is as yet unknown.

CDR3 length equals 16 residues. The ends were cut back, 9 bases at V and 0 bases at J, with 18 bases in the middle. Germline-derived CDR1 and CDR2 are LNHDA and SQIVND (reference sequence). Study results and caveats: In the patient group, naive, central memory and Treg TCRB repertoires seemed more alike than in the healthy donor group. A moderate, significant TCRB CDR3 shortening appeared in type 1 diabetes across four CD4+ subsets. PCR could preferentially amplify shorter templates, alike in patients and controls.

TCRB transcripts that were expressed got sequenced, as all of the isolated RNA had been reverse transcribed. Here immunoSEQ multiplex PCR was the method, and the copy in TCRdb shows in-frame clones only, minus some. The sample has about 640,000 clones, around 11% seen once; the top ten hold more than 0.09%. Heparinised blood was drawn once per donor, averaging roughly 0.11 L. The sample taken for sequencing was naive CD4+ T cells from blood. The chain employs TRBV19 and TRBJ1-3; D unresolved. This TCR was recovered from a man aged 30 to 39 with type 1 diabetes. The DNA of the CDR3 is TGTGCCAGCGGCCTTACGTTCAGGAGCTCTGGAAACACCATATATTTT. Protein sequence: CASGLTFRSSGNTIYF. The variable domain in full, completed from reference TRBV19 and TRBJ1-3, reads DGGITQSPKYLFRKEGQNVTLSCEQNLNHDAMYWYRQDPGQGLRLIYYSQIVNDFQKGDIAEGYSVSREKKESFPLTVTSAQKNPTAFYLCASGLTFRSSGNTIYFGEGSWLTVV.